Listed below are T cell receptor beta chains from one sample, sequenced in a study of identical twins. TCRdb independently ran MiXCR on the 5' RACE reads; one entry per CDR3 protein. The table lists around 230,000 distinct CDR3 sequences, 6.5% of them singletons. These data also formed part of another study, on T cells expressing NK-cell markers.

Sequencing was performed on CD8+ T cells sorted from blood. The receptors here all came from a woman between 18 and 30 years old in good health. The CDR3 runs from the conserved cysteine through the conserved F or W. The order of the fields is J gene, V gene, CDR3 protein.

>TRBJ2-1|TRBV7-2
CASSLDWTGRGEQFF
>TRBJ1-5|TRBV12-3/TRBV12-4
CASGDRGRNQPQHF
>TRBJ2-5|TRBV11-3
CASSKTGGSETQYF
>TRBJ2-1|TRBV12-5
CASGLVTGTTEQFF
>TRBJ2-7|TRBV15
CATSSRTEASYEQYF
>TRBJ1-5|TRBV12-3/TRBV12-4
CASRGGGDQPQHF
>TRBJ2-1|TRBV12-3/TRBV12-4
CASTLQPGTEQFF
>TRBJ1-1|TRBV9
CASSGTGEKAFF
>TRBJ1-5|TRBV12-3/TRBV12-4
CASSFGGNQPQHF
>TRBJ1-1|TRBV29-1
CSVVQGGTEAFF
>TRBJ1-1|TRBV10-1
CASSASGTAVNTEAFF
>TRBJ2-2|TRBV10-3
CAISGKDYTGELFF
>TRBJ2-1|TRBV9
CASSADRVAYNEQFF
>TRBJ2-5|TRBV12-3/TRBV12-4
CASSYLETQYF
>TRBJ2-3|TRBV7-3
CASSISGDRVYF
>TRBJ2-1|TRBV4-2
CASSQPGYNEQFF
>TRBJ2-1|TRBV3-1
CASSQERELLYNEQFF
>TRBJ2-5|TRBV12-3/TRBV12-4
CASSQYAWLAGAQETQYF
>TRBJ1-5|TRBV12-3/TRBV12-4
CASSLVGTGLIQPQHF
>TRBJ2-1|TRBV5-6
CASSRGLARSYNEQFF
>TRBJ1-1|TRBV7-9
CASSPTGRNTEAFF
>TRBJ2-5|TRBV12-3/TRBV12-4
CASSLFEREVGETQYF
>TRBJ2-1|TRBV3-1
CASSQDPAGGSEQFF
>TRBJ1-2|TRBV6-2/TRBV6-3
CASSTTLGSPYGYTF
>TRBJ1-1|TRBV25-1
CASSGNGYGNTEAFF
>TRBJ2-1|TRBV6-1
CASTVAGGYNEQFF
>TRBJ2-3|TRBV6-2/TRBV6-3
CASSFTGPPDTQYF
>TRBJ2-7|TRBV14
CASSQEGPNEQYF
>TRBJ2-7|TRBV12-3/TRBV12-4
CASSPTGTGIEQYF
>TRBJ2-7|TRBV7-9
CASSLNRGTLSYEQYF
>TRBJ1-2|TRBV7-8
CASSLGADSYGYTF
>TRBJ1-4|TRBV7-8
CASSLGGAEKLFF
>TRBJ2-7|TRBV7-2
CASSSTASSEQYF